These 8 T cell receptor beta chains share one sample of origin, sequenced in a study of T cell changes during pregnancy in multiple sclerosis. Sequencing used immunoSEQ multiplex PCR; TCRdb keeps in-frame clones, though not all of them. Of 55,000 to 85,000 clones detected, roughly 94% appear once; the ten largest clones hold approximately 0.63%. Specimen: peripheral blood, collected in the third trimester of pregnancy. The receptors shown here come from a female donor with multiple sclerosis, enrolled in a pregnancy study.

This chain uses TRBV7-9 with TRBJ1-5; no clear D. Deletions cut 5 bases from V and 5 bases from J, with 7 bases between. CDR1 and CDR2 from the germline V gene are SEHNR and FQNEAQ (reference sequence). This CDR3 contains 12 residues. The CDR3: CASSPSDQPQHF. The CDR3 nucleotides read TGTGCCAGCAGCCCAAGCGATCAGCCCCAGCATTTT.

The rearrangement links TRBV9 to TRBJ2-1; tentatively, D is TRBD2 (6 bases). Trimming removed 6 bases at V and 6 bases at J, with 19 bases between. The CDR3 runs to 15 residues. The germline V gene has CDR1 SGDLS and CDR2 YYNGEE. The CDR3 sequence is CASTGEGRKANEQFF. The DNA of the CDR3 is TGTGCCAGCACCGGTGAAGGGAGGAAAGCCAATGAGCAGTTCTTC.

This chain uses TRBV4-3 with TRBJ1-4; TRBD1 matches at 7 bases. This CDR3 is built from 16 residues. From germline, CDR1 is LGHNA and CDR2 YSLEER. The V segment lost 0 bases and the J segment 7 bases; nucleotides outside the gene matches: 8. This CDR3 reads CASSQDKQGGLEKLFF. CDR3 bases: TGCGCCAGCAGCCAAGATAAGCAGGGGGGTCTTGAAAAACTGTTTTTT.

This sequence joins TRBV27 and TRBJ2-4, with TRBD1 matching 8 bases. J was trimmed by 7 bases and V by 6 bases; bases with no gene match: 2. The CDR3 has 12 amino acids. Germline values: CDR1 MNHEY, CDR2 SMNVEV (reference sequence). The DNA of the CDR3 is TGTGCCAGCAGCACAGGGGGGAACATTCAGTACTTC. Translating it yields CASSTGGNIQYF.

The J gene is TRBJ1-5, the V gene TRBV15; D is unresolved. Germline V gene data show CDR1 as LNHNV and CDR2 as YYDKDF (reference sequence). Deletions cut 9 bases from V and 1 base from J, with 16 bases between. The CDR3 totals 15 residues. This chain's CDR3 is CATRVGRGSNQPQHF. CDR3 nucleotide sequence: TGTGCCACTAGGGTTGGCAGAGGGAGCAATCAGCCCCAGCATTTT.

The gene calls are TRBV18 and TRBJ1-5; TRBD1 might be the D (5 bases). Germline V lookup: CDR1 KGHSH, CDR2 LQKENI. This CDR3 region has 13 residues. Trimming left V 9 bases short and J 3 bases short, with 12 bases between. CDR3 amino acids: CASGRGDNQPQHF. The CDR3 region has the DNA TGTGCCAGTGGCCGGGGGGACAATCAGCCCCAGCATTTT.

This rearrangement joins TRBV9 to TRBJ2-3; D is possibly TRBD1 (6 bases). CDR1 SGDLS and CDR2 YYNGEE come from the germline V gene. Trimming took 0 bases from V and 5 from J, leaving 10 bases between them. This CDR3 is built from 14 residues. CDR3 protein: CASSVAGAGDTQYF. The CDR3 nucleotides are TGTGCCAGCAGCGTAGCAGGGGCTGGAGATACGCAGTATTTT.

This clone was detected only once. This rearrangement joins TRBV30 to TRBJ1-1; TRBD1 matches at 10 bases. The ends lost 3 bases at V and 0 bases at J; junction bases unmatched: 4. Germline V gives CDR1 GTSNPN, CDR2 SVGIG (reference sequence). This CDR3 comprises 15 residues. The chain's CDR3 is CAWRTGGEMNTEAFF. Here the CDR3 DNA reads TGTGCCTGGAGGACAGGGGGCGAAATGAACACTGAAGCTTTCTTT.